Below, one TCR beta chain is given with its context. This receptor's antigen is unknown. Base qualities are not at hand, and no much larger clone is one base apart. These data are taken from a study of CD8 T cells in Susac syndrome (dated by TCRdb to about 2019). A note on the overall study: Among the sequenced Susac syndrome patients, about six had clinically active disease and roughly 8 were in clinical remission. Susac syndrome patients were therapy-naive, on corticosteroids (some also receiving IVIg), or on IVIg alone at blood withdrawal. Whether CD8+ T cell activation and differentiation in Susac syndrome was antigen driven was tested using repertoire sequencing.

Clipping removes 6 bases from V and 4 bases from J, with 6 as the unmatched junction base count. The CDR3 numbers 17 residues from cysteine through phenylalanine. Only CDR3 DNA is held: 51 bases, read in frame from base 1. The CDR1 and CDR2 encoded by the germline V gene are MNHNS and SASEGT. Peripheral blood CD8+ and CD4+ T cells from healthy donors, Susac syndrome patients and multiple sclerosis patients were profiled using high-throughput TCR beta sequencing. Recently defined diagnostic criteria for definite or probable disease were met by the Susac syndrome patients. Bulk CD8+ and CD4+ T cells were purified by magnetic negative isolation, while CD8+ TEMRA cells were enriched using FACS. Blood was drawn into EDTA tubes, processed within 24 hours, and PBMCs were isolated by density gradient centrifugation. PBMCs intended for TCR sequencing were cryopreserved in liquid nitrogen and were subsequently thawed in a 37 degrees C water bath. The sorted or isolated CD4+, CD8+ and CD8+ TEMRA cells had a purity of 90% or higher.

RNA was extracted using the RNeasy kit, and about 0.45 to 1 microgram was reverse transcribed with random hexamers. The immunoSEQ multiplex PCR assay, which covers 54 Vbeta and 13 Jbeta segments, was used to amplify TCR beta CDR3 regions. Bias from PCR amplification was corrected by using a synthetic template baseline for primer optimization and for computational correction. Under the source paper's analysis protocol: Reads were annotated to V, D and J genes per IMGT and analyzed with immunoSEQ Analyzer, keeping only productive sequences. Clonality was calculated as one minus the Shannon entropy normalized by log2 of the number of productive unique sequences. Public and private clones were assessed among the 100 most prevalent clones of each patient and control. A clone was defined as Susac-specific if it was absent from the healthy and MS cohorts, from 950 to 1,300 published viral clones and from other ImmuneACCESS disease sequences. Using fastp trimming at Q25 and MiXCR clonotype assembly, TCRdb reanalyzed the public sequencing data and kept in-frame beta chains. Rows with a matching CDR3 protein are joined into one entry that keeps the most common DNA and genes. The V and J calls and clone size are TCRdb's, not the authors'. The sample records some 180,000 distinct CDR3 sequences, 85% to 95% of which are singletons. 0.095% to 0.1% of the sample is held by the ten biggest clonotypes.

Summary of the overall study and its limitations: In patients with Susac syndrome, the CD4+ T cell repertoire showed no detectable clonal expansion. The TCR sequencing and HLA analysis was acknowledged to have included a relatively small number of individuals.

Material: CD4+ T cells from PBMCs. Recombination connected TRBV6-1 to TRBJ2-1; TRBD2 fits 16 bases in the junction. This clonotype was sampled from a human donor with Susac syndrome. Here is the DNA: TGTGCCAGCAGCCGGGGACTAGCGGGAGGGCGTTACAATGAGCAGTTCTTC. Translated, it reads CASSRGLAGGRYNEQFF.